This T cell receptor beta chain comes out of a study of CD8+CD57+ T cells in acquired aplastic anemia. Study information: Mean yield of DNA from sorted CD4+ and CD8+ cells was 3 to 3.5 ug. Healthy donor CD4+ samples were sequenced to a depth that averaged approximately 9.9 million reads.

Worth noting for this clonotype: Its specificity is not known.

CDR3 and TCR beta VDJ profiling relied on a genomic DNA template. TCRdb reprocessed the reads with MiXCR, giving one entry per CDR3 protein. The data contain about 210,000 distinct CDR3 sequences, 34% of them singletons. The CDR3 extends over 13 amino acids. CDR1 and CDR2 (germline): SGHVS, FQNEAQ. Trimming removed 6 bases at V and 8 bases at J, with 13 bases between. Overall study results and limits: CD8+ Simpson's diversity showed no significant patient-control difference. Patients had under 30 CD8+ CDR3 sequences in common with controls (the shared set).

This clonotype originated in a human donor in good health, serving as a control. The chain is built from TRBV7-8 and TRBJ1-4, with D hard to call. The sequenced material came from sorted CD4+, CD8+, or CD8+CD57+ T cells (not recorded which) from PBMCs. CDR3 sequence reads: CASSPHEGEKLFF. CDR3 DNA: TGTGCCAGCAGTCCCCATGAAGGAGAAAAACTGTTTTTT. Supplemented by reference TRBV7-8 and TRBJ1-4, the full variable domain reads GAGVSQSPRYKVAKRGQDVALRCDPISGHVSLFWYQQALGQGPEFLTYFQNEAQLDKSGLPSDRFFAERPEGSVSTLKIQRTQQEDSAVYLCASSPHEGEKLFFGSGTQLSVL.